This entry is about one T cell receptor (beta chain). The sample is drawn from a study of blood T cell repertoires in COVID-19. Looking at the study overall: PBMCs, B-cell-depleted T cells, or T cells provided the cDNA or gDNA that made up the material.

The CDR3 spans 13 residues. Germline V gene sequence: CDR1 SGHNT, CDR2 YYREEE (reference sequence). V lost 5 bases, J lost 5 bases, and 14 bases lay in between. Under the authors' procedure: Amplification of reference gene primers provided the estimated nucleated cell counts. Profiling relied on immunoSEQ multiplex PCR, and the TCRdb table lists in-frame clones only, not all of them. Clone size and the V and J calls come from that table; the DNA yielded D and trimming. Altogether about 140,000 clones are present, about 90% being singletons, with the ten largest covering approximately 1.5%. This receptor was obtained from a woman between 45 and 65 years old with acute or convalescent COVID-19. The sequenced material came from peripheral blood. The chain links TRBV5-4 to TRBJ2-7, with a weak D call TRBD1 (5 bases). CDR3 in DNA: TGTGCCAGCAGACCCGACAGATCCAACGAGCAGTACTTC. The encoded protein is CASRPDRSNEQYF.